This is a list of T cell receptor beta chains from one sample in a study of tumor-infiltrating lymphocytes in primary liver carcinoma. In TCRdb, the multiplex PCR reads were re-called with MiXCR into one record per CDR3 protein. The profile covers some 87,000 distinct CDR3 sequences, with about 70% appearing a single time and 27% taken by the ten largest. The sequencing input was tumor-adjacent normal liver tissue. These receptors came from a man aged 35 to 55 with primary liver carcinoma and hepatitis B virus infection. Each CDR3 is given without its conserved first and last residue. The D gene is left open where the match is weak. Clone size appears in some rows only: once, few, many, or a class for an expanded clone.

J gene: TRBJ2-1
CDR3 length: 11
V gene: TRBV5-6
D gene: NA
clone size: many
CDR3 protein: ASSPLAYNEQF

J gene: TRBJ2-2
CDR3 length: 16
V gene: TRBV11-2
D gene: TRBD1
clone size: few
CDR3 protein: ASSPRTGGPSTSGELF

J gene: TRBJ2-5
CDR3 length: 14
V gene: TRBV5-6
D gene: NA
clone size: NA
CDR3 protein: ASNFGVPLSQETQY

J gene: TRBJ2-6
CDR3 length: 13
V gene: TRBV6-5
D gene: TRBD1
clone size: once
CDR3 protein: ASTRDSSGANVLT

J gene: TRBJ2-1
CDR3 length: 13
V gene: TRBV4-2
D gene: TRBD1
clone size: NA
CDR3 protein: VSSQGASSYNEQF

J gene: TRBJ2-2
CDR3 length: 11
V gene: TRBV7-7
D gene: NA
clone size: NA
CDR3 protein: ASSPTDTGELF

J gene: TRBJ2-3
CDR3 length: 13
V gene: TRBV6-2/TRBV6-3
D gene: NA
clone size: NA
CDR3 protein: ASSPGNSNTDTQY

J gene: TRBJ1-2
CDR3 length: 11
V gene: TRBV6-5
D gene: NA
clone size: NA
CDR3 protein: ASTIEPRHGYT

J gene: TRBJ2-2
CDR3 length: 11
V gene: TRBV29-1
D gene: TRBD1
clone size: NA
CDR3 protein: SVQGARIGELF

J gene: TRBJ2-7
CDR3 length: 11
V gene: TRBV19
D gene: NA
clone size: NA
CDR3 protein: ASSEGRTYKQY

J gene: TRBJ1-5
CDR3 length: 10
V gene: TRBV6-1
D gene: NA
clone size: many
CDR3 protein: ASSPLGQLQH

J gene: TRBJ2-2
CDR3 length: 10
V gene: TRBV29-1
D gene: NA
clone size: few
CDR3 protein: SARIRAGELF

J gene: TRBJ2-2
CDR3 length: 14
V gene: TRBV11-2
D gene: TRBD2
clone size: medium-sized
CDR3 protein: ASSFTGGVGTGELF

J gene: TRBJ1-5
CDR3 length: 11
V gene: TRBV12-3/TRBV12-4
D gene: NA
clone size: many
CDR3 protein: ASSRDLNQPQH

J gene: TRBJ2-1
CDR3 length: 10
V gene: TRBV13
D gene: NA
clone size: NA
CDR3 protein: LSSFGVNEQF

J gene: TRBJ1-2
CDR3 length: 13
V gene: TRBV29-1
D gene: NA
clone size: many
CDR3 protein: SVKDWGRENYGYT